The entry below describes one T cell receptor beta chain. The CDR3 runs to 14 residues. With 7 bases removed from V and 2 bases from J, the gap between germline ends came to 14 bases. A single record per CDR3 protein comes from TCRdb applying MiXCR to the 5' RACE reads. The sample lists approximately 12,000 distinct CDR3 sequences, more than 45% occurring once. The gene calls are TRBV12-3 or TRBV12-4 and TRBJ1-2, with D possibly being TRBD1 (6 bases). The sample consisted of tumor-infiltrating naive CD4+ T cells sorted from the breast tumor. Sample subset: naive CD4+ T cells, CD4+CD45RA+CD25-. This TCR derives from a female donor with breast cancer. CDR3 sequence (DNA): TGTGCCAGCAAGAGGACAGTAGGAAACTATGGCTACACCTTC. As protein: CASKRTVGNYGYTF.